This is a list of T cell receptor beta chains from one sample in a study of long-term antiretroviral therapy in people with HIV. This table comes from immunoSEQ multiplex PCR, and its TCRdb copy is limited to in-frame clones, with some not included. The table includes about 27,000 clones, roughly 85% detected once. The sequencing here drew on unsorted PBMCs, taken 0.8 years before starting antiretroviral therapy. The origin of the receptors is a young man with HIV. CDR3s include the opening cysteine and the closing phenylalanine or tryptophan. The order of the fields is V gene, clone size, D gene, J gene, CDR3 DNA, CDR3 protein. D genes are given only for firm matches. Size is omitted from some rows. Given values are once, few, many or a class for expanded clones.

TRBV7-9,-,-,TRBJ2-5,TGTGCCAGCAGCTTAGGCCGAATAACCCGCAAAGAGACCCAGTACTTC,CASSLGRITRKETQYF
TRBV7-8,-,-,TRBJ1-2,TGTGCCAGCAGCCCTAGGACAGCTAACTATGGCTACACCTTC,CASSPRTANYGYTF
TRBV6-5,-,-,TRBJ1-2,TGTGCCAGCAGTGAAGGGGACTTCTATGGCTACACCTTC,CASSEGDFYGYTF
TRBV19,-,-,TRBJ2-7,TGTGCCAGTAGCCCATATGATTTAAGCTACGAGCAGTACTTC,CASSPYDLSYEQYF
TRBV30,-,TRBD1,TRBJ1-6,TGTGCCTGGGGGGGGACAGGGGGCGACTATAATTCACCCCTCCACTTT,CAWGGTGGDYNSPLHF
TRBV6-6,-,-,TRBJ2-7,TGTGCCAGCAGTCCCAGTCGTTACGAGCAGTACTTC,CASSPSRYEQYF
TRBV21-1,few,-,TRBJ1-6,TGTGCCAGCAGCAGTAAAAAGGGGGCCACCTATAATTCACCCCTCCACTTT,CASSSKKGATYNSPLHF
TRBV5-5,-,TRBD1,TRBJ1-2,TGTGCCAGCAGCTTAACAGGGGGCCAGGGCTACACCTTC,CASSLTGGQGYTF
TRBV5-5,-,-,TRBJ2-4,TGTGCCAGCAGCTTGAGGCAGACAGCCAAAAACATTCAGTACTTC,CASSLRQTAKNIQYF
TRBV7-9,-,TRBD2,TRBJ2-3,TGTGCCAGCAGCTCCCCCTTGGGGGGGGACTCGCGGGATACGCAGTATTTT,CASSSPLGGDSRDTQYF
TRBV28,-,-,TRBJ2-7,TGTGCCAGCAGTTTAAGAGAGTCTGTCACCTACGAGCAGTACTTC,CASSLRESVTYEQYF
TRBV7-2,-,TRBD1,TRBJ1-5,TGTGCCAGCAGCTTGGACAGGAATCAGCCCCAGCATTTT,CASSLDRNQPQHF
TRBV28,-,TRBD2,TRBJ2-1,TGTGCCAGCAGTCCCCTCCAGCGGGAGTTCGATGAGCAGTTCTTC,CASSPLQREFDEQFF
TRBV10-3,-,TRBD1,TRBJ1-5,TGTGCCACCTCGCAGCCGGGACAGGGCAATCAGCCCCAGCATTTT,CATSQPGQGNQPQHF
TRBV6-4,-,-,TRBJ2-2,TGTGCCAGCAGTGCCTCAGGGGAAGGGAACACCGGGGAGCTGTTTTTT,CASSASGEGNTGELFF
TRBV5-6,-,TRBD2,TRBJ2-1,TGTGCCAGCAGCTTAGGGACTAGCGGGACCAATGAGCAGTTCTTC,CASSLGTSGTNEQFF
TRBV6-6,-,-,TRBJ1-1,TGTGCCAGCAGTGACGGGACCTGGGGGACTGAAGCTTTCTTT,CASSDGTWGTEAFF
TRBV18,-,-,TRBJ1-2,TGTGCCAGCTCCCCGACAGCGGGGGCCCGTATTACGAACTATGGCTACACCTTC,CASSPTAGARITNYGYTF
TRBV2,once,-,TRBJ1-2,TGTGCCAGCAGTGAAGGCCTGTGGGGGTATGGCTACACCTTC,CASSEGLWGYGYTF
TRBV4-3,few,TRBD1,TRBJ2-1,TGCGCCAGCAGCCTGAGAGGGACAGGGGTATACAATGAGCAGTTCTTC,CASSLRGTGVYNEQFF
TRBV5-4,-,-,TRBJ2-2,TGTGCCAGCAGCTACGGGGCCGGGGAGCTGTTTTTT,CASSYGAGELFF
TRBV6-4,few,-,TRBJ2-2,TGTGCCAGCAGTGGGACAAACACCGGGGAGCTGTTTTTT,CASSGTNTGELFF
TRBV27,-,-,TRBJ1-1,TGTGCCAGCAGTTTATCAGTAGCGACGAACACTGAAGCTTTCTTT,CASSLSVATNTEAFF
TRBV6-6,-,TRBD2,TRBJ2-7,TGTGCCAGCAGGGGACTAGCGGGGGCCTACGAGCAGTACTTC,CASRGLAGAYEQYF
TRBV19,-,TRBD1,TRBJ2-2,TGTGCCAGTTCCGGGACAGCGGTCACCGGGGAGCTGTTTTTT,CASSGTAVTGELFF
TRBV6-4,-,-,TRBJ1-4,TGTGCCAGCAGCCCCGGTAGGGGGGAAAATGAAAAACTGTTTTTT,CASSPGRGENEKLFF
TRBV6-1,-,TRBD1,TRBJ2-1,TGTGCCAGCAGCCTGACAGGGGCCCCTCGGGATGAGCAGTTCTTC,CASSLTGAPRDEQFF
TRBV5-4,-,-,TRBJ2-1,TGTGCCAGCAACCGGGACTCCCTTGGGTCCTACAATGAGCAGTTCTTC,CASNRDSLGSYNEQFF
TRBV18,-,-,TRBJ1-4,TGTGCCAGCTCACAGGGGTACACAACTAATGAAAAACTGTTTTTT,CASSQGYTTNEKLFF
TRBV27,-,TRBD2,TRBJ2-3,TGTGCCAGCAGTTCCCACGAAGCGGGAAGCACAGATACGCAGTATTTT,CASSSHEAGSTDTQYF
TRBV19,-,TRBD1,TRBJ1-2,TGTGCCAGTAGTATTAGACAGGGGATCATCCCGGAAGGCTACACCTTC,CASSIRQGIIPEGYTF
TRBV30,once,TRBD2,TRBJ2-5,TGTGCCTGGAGTGTATTCCTAGCGGGTCAAGAGACCCAGTACTTC,CAWSVFLAGQETQYF
TRBV11-2,once,TRBD1,TRBJ1-1,TGTGCCAGCAGCTTAGATGGTTCAGGGGGGAAGGCCACTGAAGCTTTCTTT,CASSLDGSGGKATEAFF
TRBV20-1,few,-,TRBJ1-3,TGCAGTGCTAGTCCTGGAAACACCATATATTTT,CSASPGNTIYF
TRBV19,-,-,TRBJ1-2,TGTGCCAGTAGTATGGGGTCCGGGGGGCTCGGCGGCTACACCTTC,CASSMGSGGLGGYTF
TRBV9,-,-,TRBJ1-2,TGTGCCAGCAGCGTAGATGCGGGGAGGGTTAACTATGGCTACACCTTC,CASSVDAGRVNYGYTF
TRBV6-6,-,-,TRBJ1-2,TGTGCCATCAACCGCGGGGCTAACTATGGCTACACCTTC,CAINRGANYGYTF
TRBV4-3,-,TRBD2,TRBJ2-5,TGCGCCAGCAGCCAAGATAACTGGGGTAGCGGGAGGGAAGAGACCCAGTACTTC,CASSQDNWGSGREETQYF
TRBV28,few,-,TRBJ2-7,TGTGCCAGCAGTCGTCGGGCAGGACTCTACGAGCAGTACTTC,CASSRRAGLYEQYF
TRBV6-6,-,-,TRBJ1-1,TGTGCCAGCCACAGGGAGGACACTGAAGCTTTCTTT,CASHREDTEAFF
TRBV5-1,-,-,TRBJ1-4,TGCGCCAGCAGCTTAAGTTTGGGGGCGGTTAATGAAAAACTGTTTTTT,CASSLSLGAVNEKLFF
TRBV18,once,-,TRBJ2-2,TGTGCCAGCTCACCACCGATGGGGTACACCGGGGAGCTGTTTTTT,CASSPPMGYTGELFF
TRBV5-1,-,TRBD1,TRBJ2-5,TGCGCCAGCAGCCAGGGACAGGGGGGCCAGGAGACCCAGTACTTC,CASSQGQGGQETQYF
TRBV5-1,-,-,TRBJ2-7,TGCGCCAGCAGCTTGGTTTGGCCCCTACAGGGCCACGAGCAGTACTTC,CASSLVWPLQGHEQYF
TRBV5-1,once,-,TRBJ2-7,TGCGCCAGCAATCCCGGGACGGGGACCGTCTACGGGCAGTACTTC,CASNPGTGTVYGQYF
TRBV14,once,TRBD2,TRBJ2-1,TGTGCCAGCAGCCCGGGTGGGGAGGGGCCCAGGTACAATGAGCAGTTCTTC,CASSPGGEGPRYNEQFF
TRBV19,few,TRBD2,TRBJ2-2,TGTGCCAGTTCTGTAGCGGGTTCGAACACCGGGGAGCTGTTTTTT,CASSVAGSNTGELFF
TRBV4-3,-,TRBD1,TRBJ2-7,TGCGCCAGCAGCCAAACGATTCAGGGGGCCTACGAGCAGTACTTC,CASSQTIQGAYEQYF
TRBV10-2,-,TRBD1,TRBJ2-6,TGCGCCAGCAGCCTACAGGGGGTGGCATCTGGGGCCAACGTCCTGACTTTC,CASSLQGVASGANVLTF
TRBV7-2,medium-sized,TRBD1,TRBJ2-7,TGTGCCAGCAGCAGGGACAGGGGGACCCACGAGCAGTACTTC,CASSRDRGTHEQYF
TRBV4-3,-,-,TRBJ1-2,TGCGCCAGCAGCCAAGCGGGGCAGACGAGCTTC,CASSQAGQTSF
TRBV6-1,-,-,TRBJ2-5,TGTGCCAGCAGTCTCGAGGAGACCCAGTACTTC,CASSLEETQYF
TRBV12-5,-,-,TRBJ2-1,TGTGCTAGTGGTTTGGGGACTCCAAATGAGCAGTTCTTC,CASGLGTPNEQFF
TRBV19,-,-,TRBJ2-2,TGTGCCAGTAGTACAGGCGAGGACACCGGGGAGCTGTTTTTT,CASSTGEDTGELFF
TRBV4-1,-,TRBD1,TRBJ2-7,TGCGCCAGCAGCCAAAGAGAGGCGAGTACCGGGACAGGGGAAAACTACGAGCAGTACTTC,CASSQREASTGTGENYEQYF
TRBV6-5,-,-,TRBJ1-2,TGTGCCAGCAGTCGGACGACAGGAGGTCGCGGCTACACCTTC,CASSRTTGGRGYTF